This entry lists 27 T cell receptor beta chains sequenced from one sample in a study of OX40 agonist ivuxolimab in advanced cancers. Clones were sequenced by immunoSEQ multiplex PCR, and TCRdb holds only the in-frame ones, with some missing. The top ten hold around 2.1% of the sample, which has roughly 63,000 clones, around 86% seen once. The sequencing here drew on CD4+ or CD8+ T cells sorted from blood, taken in a trial of the OX40 agonist ivuxolimab. The origin of the receptors is an adult with an advanced solid tumor such as melanoma, head and neck, liver or kidney cancer.

This sequence joins TRBV9 and TRBJ2-1; 13 bases are a match to TRBD2. CDR3 length: 16 amino acids. V gave up 3 bases and J gave up 5 bases; unmatched junction bases: 5. From germline, CDR1 is SGDLS and CDR2 YYNGEE. CDR3 protein: CASSATSGGAHNEQFF. The CDR3 DNA sequence: TGTGCCAGCAGCGCTACTAGCGGGGGGGCCCACAATGAGCAGTTCTTC. The full variable domain, rest sourced from reference TRBV9 and TRBJ2-1, is DSGVTQTPKHLITATGQRVTLRCSPRSGDLSVYWYQQSLDQGLQFLIQYYNGEERAKGNILERFSAQQFPDLHSELNLSSLELGDSALYFCASSATSGGAHNEQFFGPGTRLTVL.

The V and J genes are TRBV7-9 and TRBJ1-6; 11 nucleotides align to TRBD1. This CDR3 is built from 15 residues. Germline values: CDR1 SEHNR, CDR2 FQNEAQ (reference sequence). J was trimmed by 6 bases and V by 4 bases; bases with no gene match: 2. This CDR3 is CASSSDRGLNSPLHF. The DNA of the CDR3 is TGTGCCAGCAGCTCGGACAGGGGGCTTAATTCACCCCTCCACTTT.

This sequence joins TRBV9 and TRBJ2-3; 15 bases match TRBD2. The CDR3 extends over 17 amino acids. Losses at the gene ends were 2 bases for V and 6 bases for J; bases not matched to a gene: 7. The germline V gene has CDR1 SGDLS and CDR2 YYNGEE. The CDR3, as DNA: TGTGCCAGCAGCGTCGGACTAGCGGGGGGGAAGACGGATACGCAGTATTTT. Its protein product is CASSVGLAGGKTDTQYF.

In its sample, this clone was seen once. The chain employs TRBV6-1 and TRBJ2-7, with TRBD1 matching over 8 bases. This CDR3 has 13 amino acids. After removal of 8 bases from V and 5 bases from J, the junction contained 8 bases not matched to a gene. Germline V gene data show CDR1 as MNHNS and CDR2 as SASEGT. CDR3 sequence reads: CASPGQGRNEQYF. For the CDR3, the DNA is TGTGCCAGCCCTGGACAGGGAAGAAACGAGCAGTACTTC.

V gene TRBV5-6 combines with J gene TRBJ2-5, with D maybe TRBD1 (5 bases). CDR1 and CDR2 (germline): SGHDT, YYEEEE. Trimming removed 4 bases at V and 4 bases at J, with 11 bases between. The CDR3 spans 13 residues. The CDR3 loop is CASSPQVLETQYF. CDR3 sequence (DNA): TGTGCCAGCAGCCCACAGGTCCTAGAGACCCAGTACTTC.

The rearrangement joins TRBV4-1 to TRBJ1-2; 8 bases are a match to TRBD1. CDR3 size: 15 residues. Germline values: CDR1 MGHRA, CDR2 YSYEKL. J was trimmed by 5 bases and V by 3 bases; bases with no gene match: 8. The CDR3 coding sequence is TGCGCCAGCAGCCAGCAGACAGGGGCGGGGTATGGCTACACCTTC. Residues: CASSQQTGAGYGYTF.

The chain employs TRBV7-2 and TRBJ2-7; TRBD2 might be the D (6 bases). Germline V gene data show CDR1 as SGHTA and CDR2 as FQGNSA. The CDR3 loop spans 12 amino acids. V was clipped by 7 bases and J by 6 bases, with 13 bases between them. CDR3 sequence: CASTSGRGEQYF. DNA for the CDR3: TGTGCCAGCACCTCTGGGCGGGGCGAGCAGTACTTC. Together with reference TRBV7-2 and TRBJ2-7, the CDR3 gives the full variable domain: GAGVSQSPSNKVTEKGKDVELRCDPISGHTALYWYRQSLGQGLEFLIYFQGNSAPDKSGLPSDRFSAERTGGSVSTLTIQRTQQEDSAVYLCASTSGRGEQYFGPGTRLTVT.

This chain joins TRBV6-1 and TRBJ2-2, with D possibly matching TRBD1 (5 bases). The germline V and J ends were trimmed by 2 bases and 1 base, with 8 bases remaining between them. Germline CDR1 and CDR2: MNHNS and SASEGT. The CDR3 extends over 15 amino acids. In nucleotides, the CDR3 is TGTGCCAGCAGTGAAACAGGCCGGAACACCGGGGAGCTGTTTTTT. Amino acids: CASSETGRNTGELFF.

The chain is built from TRBV6-5 and TRBJ2-6, with D perhaps matching TRBD1 or TRBD2 (5 bases each). CDR3 size: 16 residues. V was shortened by 0 bases and J by 2 bases, with 8 bases between the two germline ends. CDR1 and CDR2 from the germline V gene are MNHEY and SVGAGI. CDR3 amino acids: CASSYSGAPGANVLTF. CDR3 nucleotides: TGTGCCAGCAGTTACTCCGGGGCGCCTGGGGCCAACGTCCTGACTTTC.

The chain is built from TRBV5-4 and TRBJ1-1; D is unclear. Trimming left V 4 bases short and J 8 bases short, with 21 bases between. This CDR3 comprises 15 residues. Germline assignment: CDR1 SGHNT and CDR2 YYREEE (reference sequence). CDR3 coding DNA: TGTGCCAGCAGCCAAGATGGCGGTGTCTTGACAGAAGCTTTCTTT. Encoded protein: CASSQDGGVLTEAFF.

The chain couples TRBV9 to TRBJ2-3, with unresolved D. There are 14 residues in the CDR3. V was shortened by 3 bases and J by 4 bases, with 12 bases between the two germline ends. Germline V CDR1 and CDR2: SGDLS, YYNGEE. CDR3 sequence: CASSGYKGPDTQYF. CDR3 DNA: TGTGCCAGCAGCGGCTATAAAGGACCAGATACGCAGTATTTT.

The chain couples TRBV6-1 to TRBJ1-5, with a tentative D call TRBD1 (6 bases). Deletions cut 6 bases from V and 6 bases from J, with 15 bases between. The V gene's germline CDR1 is MNHNS and CDR2 SASEGT. The CDR3 covers 14 residues. Written as DNA, the CDR3 is TGTGCCAGCAGGGGACAAGGTGGAAGTCAGCCCCAGCATTTT. Translating gives CASRGQGGSQPQHF.

This sequence joins TRBV5-4 and TRBJ2-4; D call uncertain. This CDR3 is 14 amino acids long. V was shortened by 4 bases and J by 1 base, with 9 bases between the two germline ends. Germline V gene sequence: CDR1 SGHNT, CDR2 YYREEE (reference sequence). CDR3 residues: CASSPLGAKNIQYF. CDR3 DNA: TGTGCCAGCAGCCCCCTGGGGGCCAAAAACATTCAGTACTTC.

The chain links TRBV28 to TRBJ1-2; D is perhaps TRBD1 (6 bases). The V gene lost 3 bases and the J gene lost 4 bases, with 18 bases spanning the gap. The CDR3 is made up of 16 amino acids. CDR1 MDHEN and CDR2 SYDVKM come from the germline V gene. The chain's CDR3 is CASSLYRQGLGYGYTF. As DNA, the CDR3 is TGTGCCAGCAGTTTGTATCGTCAGGGGTTAGGCTATGGCTACACCTTC.

The CDR3 nucleotides read TGTGCCTGGAGTAGGGACAGGGACAACTCTGGGGCCAACGTCCTGACTTTC. Amino acids: CAWSRDRDNSGANVLTF. This sequence joins TRBV30 and TRBJ2-6; 9 bases fit TRBD1. CDR1 is GTSNPN and CDR2 is SVGIG in the germline V gene (reference sequence). This CDR3 spans 17 amino acids. V gave up 2 bases and J gave up 0 bases; unmatched junction bases: 5.

In nucleotides, the CDR3 is TGTGCCAGCAGTGAAGCGCTTCAGCCCCAGCATTTT. Translation: CASSEALQPQHF. The V gene is TRBV6-1, the J gene TRBJ1-5, with unresolved D. The CDR3 is 12 residues long. Trimming took off 0 bases at V and 6 bases at J, with 3 bases between the two ends. Germline V gene data show CDR1 as MNHNS and CDR2 as SASEGT.

A few counts support this clone. This chain joins TRBV11-3 and TRBJ2-2; TRBD2 is a possible D gene (6 bases). The CDR3 is 15 amino acids. Germline CDR1 and CDR2: SGHNT and YENEEA. V was shortened by 5 bases and J by 5 bases, with 15 bases between the two germline ends. The DNA for the CDR3 is TGTGCCAGCAGCCGGGGAGAGGGGACTACCGGGGAGCTGTTTTTT. Translation gives CASSRGEGTTGELFF.

V gene TRBV5-1 combines with J gene TRBJ2-1, with TRBD2 matching 7 bases. Germline assignment: CDR1 SGHRS and CDR2 YFSETQ. V lost 0 bases and J lost 7; bases outside the gene matches: 13. The CDR3 is 17 residues long. The CDR3 bases are TGCGCCAGCAGCTTGGGGGGACTGGCGGGAGCCCATAATGAGCAGTTCTTC. It codes for CASSLGGLAGAHNEQFF. Drawing the rest from reference TRBV5-1 and TRBJ2-1, the complete variable domain is KAGVTQTPRYLIKTRGQQVTLSCSPISGHRSVSWYQQTPGQGLQFLFEYFSETQRNKGNFPGRFSGRQFSNSRSEMNVSTLELGDSALYLCASSLGGLAGAHNEQFFGPGTRLTVL.

This chain connects TRBV10-3 to TRBJ2-7, with 8 bases lining up with TRBD2. The CDR3 length is 13 residues. Trimming at V came to 0 bases and at J to 6 bases, leaving 1 base not matched to a gene. Germline CDR1 ENHRY, CDR2 SYGVKD. The CDR3 spells CAISESSGSEQYF. For the CDR3, the DNA is TGTGCCATCAGTGAGTCGAGCGGGAGCGAGCAGTACTTC.

This clone has only one observation. The rearrangement uses TRBV30 and TRBJ1-2, with D possibly matching TRBD1 (5 bases). The V gene's germline CDR1 is GTSNPN and CDR2 SVGIG (reference sequence). The CDR3 has 16 amino acids. V lost 0 bases, J lost 1 base, and 15 bases lay in between. The CDR3 is CAWSVALRGFNYGYTF. The CDR3 DNA sequence: TGTGCCTGGAGTGTAGCCTTACGGGGGTTTAACTATGGCTACACCTTC.

This chain connects TRBV9 to TRBJ2-1, with D hard to call. This CDR3 region has 15 residues. Germline V lookup: CDR1 SGDLS, CDR2 YYNGEE. V lost 0 bases and J lost 8, with 15 bases in between. As DNA, the CDR3 is TGTGCCAGCAGCGTAGAACGAACCGCGAGCCATGAGCAGTTCTTC. This translates into CASSVERTASHEQFF.

This sequence joins TRBV7-9 and TRBJ2-7; 14 bases fit TRBD2. V trimming: 0 bases; J trimming: 9 bases; junction bases outside the gene matches: 1. The CDR3 has 14 amino acids. Germline V gene lookup returns CDR1 SEHNR and CDR2 FQNEAQ (reference sequence). DNA for the CDR3: TGTGCCAGCAGCTTAGCCGGGACTAGCGGGAGGCAGTACTTC. This sequence encodes CASSLAGTSGRQYF.

The rearrangement links TRBV6-5 to TRBJ1-5, with 8 nucleotides matching TRBD1. The CDR3 sequence is 13 residues long. Germline V lookup: CDR1 MNHEY, CDR2 SVGAGI. V was clipped by 6 bases and J by 6 bases; unmatched bases: 4. The chain's CDR3 is CASRSTGGQPQHF. Written as DNA, the CDR3 is TGTGCCAGCAGATCTACAGGGGGTCAGCCCCAGCATTTT.

The chain uses TRBV7-9 and TRBJ2-7; 8 bases fit TRBD2. Germline trimming cut 4 bases from V and 3 bases from J; bases unmatched to any gene: 8. Germline CDR1 is SEHNR and CDR2 is FQNEAQ (reference sequence). The CDR3 has 15 residues. CDR3 DNA sequence: TGTGCCAGCAGCTCCGGACTAGCAGCAGTCTACGAGCAGTACTTC. This encodes CASSSGLAAVYEQYF.

This sequence joins TRBV19 and TRBJ1-1, with D unresolved. The germline V and J ends were trimmed by 3 bases and 4 bases, with 12 bases remaining between them. The CDR3 has 14 residues. CDR1 LNHDA and CDR2 SQIVND come from the germline V gene (reference sequence). The CDR3 DNA is TGTGCCAGTAGTATTATCGGGATGAGCACTGAAGCTTTCTTT. Translating it yields CASSIIGMSTEAFF.

This CDR3 is CATRGVAGSNGELFF. In DNA, the CDR3 is TGTGCCACCCGCGGGGTAGCGGGAAGTAACGGGGAGCTGTTTTTT. The chain couples TRBV6-1 to TRBJ2-2; TRBD2 aligns across 8 bases. This CDR3 is built from 15 residues. V was clipped by 10 bases and J by 7 bases; unmatched bases: 14. Germline loops: CDR1 MNHNS, CDR2 SASEGT.

V and J are TRBV9 and TRBJ2-3; 13 bases match TRBD2. J was trimmed by 4 bases and V by 2 bases; bases with no gene match: 1. CDR1 and CDR2 (germline): SGDLS, YYNGEE. CDR3 length: 15 residues. The CDR3, as DNA: TGTGCCAGCAGCGTCGGGACTAGCGGGGCAGATACGCAGTATTTT. Residues: CASSVGTSGADTQYF. Filled out from reference TRBV9 and TRBJ2-3, the complete variable domain reads DSGVTQTPKHLITATGQRVTLRCSPRSGDLSVYWYQQSLDQGLQFLIQYYNGEERAKGNILERFSAQQFPDLHSELNLSSLELGDSALYFCASSVGTSGADTQYFGPGTRLTVL.